Each of the 20 T cell receptor beta chains below was sequenced from the same sample in a study of shared clonotypes between healthy human individuals. Positively selected for CCR7, the CD45RO-negative cells used as naive CD8 cells excluded terminally differentiated effector memory CD45RA+ cells. Clones were read by immunoSEQ multiplex PCR, and TCRdb kept only the in-frame ones, dropping some. This table holds some 2.1 million clones, approximately 94% found once. The material sequenced was naive CD8+ T cells sorted from blood. The receptors derive from a man aged 18 to 29 in good health.

This chain uses TRBV5-6 with TRBJ1-5; the D is unclear. V lost 1 base to trimming and J lost 3 bases, with 8 bases between them. The CDR3 extends over 14 amino acids. Germline V lookup: CDR1 SGHDT, CDR2 YYEEEE. The CDR3 sequence: CASSLMEINQPQHF. The DNA for the CDR3 is TGTGCCAGCAGCTTGATGGAAATCAATCAGCCCCAGCATTTT.

This clone was seen only once. This chain connects TRBV5-6 to TRBJ2-1; 8 nucleotides align to TRBD2. Germline CDR1 reads SGHDT; CDR2 reads YYEEEE. J gave up 3 bases and V 4 bases, and 3 bases lay outside the gene matches. CDR3 size: 14 residues. The CDR3: CASSPGGIYNEQFF. The CDR3 region has the DNA TGTGCCAGCAGCCCGGGAGGGATCTACAATGAGCAGTTCTTC.

This chain uses TRBV7-6 with TRBJ2-7; no reliable D call. The CDR3 consists of 13 residues. CDR1 and CDR2 from the germline V gene are SGHVS and FNYEAQ. V shed 3 bases and J shed 0 bases, with 6 bases lying between them. CDR3 protein: CASSFMSSYEQYF. For the CDR3, the DNA is TGTGCCAGCAGCTTCATGAGCTCCTACGAGCAGTACTTC.

This chain connects TRBV7-3 to TRBJ2-1, with TRBD2 matching 13 bases. With 4 bases clipped from V and 8 bases from J, the junction kept 5 bases outside the gene matches. Per the germline V gene, CDR1 is SGHTA and CDR2 is FQGTGA. This CDR3 has 15 residues. CDR3 in amino acids: CASSYGTSGVYEQFF. The CDR3 region has the DNA TGTGCCAGCAGCTACGGGACTAGCGGGGTATATGAGCAGTTCTTC.

The CDR3 DNA sequence: TGTGCCAGCAGTTACTCGGTAGGGTTGAACACTGAAGCTTTCTTT. Translation gives CASSYSVGLNTEAFF. V is TRBV6-5 and J is TRBJ1-1, with D uncertain. The germline gives CDR1 MNHEY, CDR2 SVGAGI. This CDR3 spans 15 amino acids. V lost 0 bases to trimming and J lost 0 bases, with 8 bases between them.

The chain combines TRBV6-4 with TRBJ2-7, with 7 nucleotides matching TRBD1. This CDR3 comprises 17 residues. Germline V gene sequence: CDR1 MRHNA, CDR2 SNTAGT. The J segment lost 3 bases and the V segment lost 6 bases, leaving 17 bases of the junction unmatched. The CDR3 spells CASRVGPVGTVNYEQYF. Here the CDR3 DNA reads TGTGCCAGCAGGGTCGGTCCGGTAGGGACAGTGAACTACGAGCAGTACTTC.

With regard to this clone: Other DNA variants within this sample encode the same CDR3. V gene TRBV19 combines with J gene TRBJ2-7; a weak D match, TRBD2 (5 bases). Germline lookup yields CDR1 LNHDA and CDR2 SQIVND (reference sequence). Trimming shortened V by 5 bases and J by 3 bases, and 11 bases separated the two germline ends. The CDR3 is made up of 13 amino acids. CDR3 residues: CASSFGEGYEQYF. CDR3 nucleotides: TGTGCCAGTAGTTTCGGGGAAGGCTACGAGCAGTACTTC.

This chain links TRBV7-2 with TRBJ2-7, with 8 nucleotides matching TRBD2. Germline CDR1 and CDR2: SGHTA and FQGNSA. Unmatched junction bases numbered 17, after V lost 5 bases and J lost 5 bases. The length of the CDR3 is 17 residues. This CDR3 is CASSPHPPGLASNEQYF. For the CDR3, the DNA is TGTGCCAGCAGCCCCCACCCCCCCGGACTAGCTTCAAACGAGCAGTACTTC. The variable domain in full, with the rest retrieved from reference TRBV7-2 and TRBJ2-7, is GAGVSQSPSNKVTEKGKDVELRCDPISGHTALYWYRQSLGQGLEFLIYFQGNSAPDKSGLPSDRFSAERTGGSVSTLTIQRTQQEDSAVYLCASSPHPPGLASNEQYFGPGTRLTVT.

As for this clone: Other DNA variants within this sample encode the same CDR3. The J gene is TRBJ1-6, the V gene TRBV5-8; perhaps TRBD1 as D (5 bases). The V gene's germline CDR1 is SGHTS and CDR2 YDEGEE. The CDR3 runs to 14 residues. The V and J ends lost 4 bases and 4 bases respectively, with 9 bases between them. As DNA, the CDR3 is TGTGCCAGCAGCACGGGGCGGTATAATTCACCCCTCCACTTT. It is translated as CASSTGRYNSPLHF.

The chain uses TRBV6-6 and TRBJ2-7; D remains unclear. Trimming removed 5 bases from V and 0 bases from J, with 14 bases in between. The CDR3 totals 15 residues. Germline V gene data show CDR1 as MNHNY and CDR2 as SVGAGI (reference sequence). CDR3 residues: CASSPNQDYSYEQYF. CDR3 nucleotide sequence: TGTGCCAGCAGTCCAAATCAGGATTACTCCTACGAGCAGTACTTC.

Turning to this clone: Mismatch with germline at one junction end may stem from a read error. In DNA form, the CDR3 reads TGTGCCAGTAGTATAGACCTGACTAGCGGGGGGCCTCATTTT. It is translated as CASSIDLTSGGPHF. The rearrangement links TRBV19 to TRBJ2-3; 13 positions agree with TRBD2. This CDR3 is built from 14 residues. CDR1 and CDR2 from the germline V gene are LNHDA and SQIVND (reference sequence).

The chain recombines TRBV10-3 with TRBJ1-1, with TRBD1 identical over 10 bases. Germline loops: CDR1 ENHRY, CDR2 SYGVKD. The trim removed 5 bases at V and 3 bases at J, leaving 3 bases unmatched. There are 14 residues in the CDR3. The CDR3 here is CAISPTGGHTEAFF. Here the CDR3 DNA reads TGTGCCATCAGTCCGACAGGGGGCCACACTGAAGCTTTCTTT.

This clone was observed a handful of times. J is TRBJ1-2 and V is TRBV6-1; 8 nucleotides align to TRBD1. This CDR3 has 14 amino acids. J was trimmed by 6 bases and V by 5 bases; bases with no gene match: 8. The germline V gene encodes CDR1 MNHNS and CDR2 SASEGT. The CDR3, as DNA: TGTGCCAGCAGTACCTGGGACAGGTTGGATGGCTACACCTTC. Translation gives CASSTWDRLDGYTF.

This chain uses TRBV19 with TRBJ2-7, with TRBD2 matching 9 bases. Unmatched junction bases numbered 10, after V lost 6 bases and J lost 4 bases. Germline CDR1 reads LNHDA; CDR2 reads SQIVND (reference sequence). The CDR3 extends over 15 amino acids. The CDR3 loop reads CASSPTSGSMYEQYF. DNA of the CDR3: TGTGCCAGTAGCCCGACTAGCGGATCGATGTACGAGCAGTACTTC.

The chain links TRBV19 to TRBJ2-1; 7 bases align to TRBD1. The germline CDR1 and CDR2 sequences are LNHDA and SQIVND (reference sequence). With V trimmed by 5 bases and J by 5 bases, 6 bases remained unmatched. The CDR3 consists of 14 residues. In DNA, the CDR3 is TGTGCCAGTAGTTCAGGGACAGATGACAATGAGCAGTTCTTC. Amino acid sequence: CASSSGTDDNEQFF. The full variable domain, completed using reference TRBV19 and TRBJ2-1, is DGGITQSPKYLFRKEGQNVTLSCEQNLNHDAMYWYRQDPGQGLRLIYYSQIVNDFQKGDIAEGYSVSREKKESFPLTVTSAQKNPTAFYLCASSSGTDDNEQFFGPGTRLTVL.

The chain joins TRBV7-9 to TRBJ2-7; 12 bases fit TRBD2. The germline CDR1 and CDR2 sequences are SEHNR and FQNEAQ (reference sequence). The ends lost 0 bases at V and 4 bases at J; junction bases unmatched: 4. This CDR3 is built from 16 residues. CDR3 residues: CASSLARLAGDYEQYF. CDR3 nucleotides: TGTGCCAGCAGCTTAGCCCGACTAGCGGGAGATTACGAGCAGTACTTC. Variable domain in full (rest from reference TRBV7-9 and TRBJ2-7): DTGVSQNPRHKITKRGQNVTFRCDPISEHNRLYWYRQTLGQGPEFLTYFQNEAQLEKSRLLSDRFSAERPKGSFSTLEIQRTEQGDSAMYLCASSLARLAGDYEQYFGPGTRLTVT.

The rearrangement uses TRBV19 and TRBJ1-1; 7 bases fit TRBD1. Germline CDR1 LNHDA, CDR2 SQIVND (reference sequence). V shed 5 bases and J 1 base; nucleotides not matched to a gene: 4. This CDR3 region has 14 residues. DNA of the CDR3: TGTGCCAGTAGTTGGGACAGCAAGAACACTGAAGCTTTCTTT. Translating it yields CASSWDSKNTEAFF.

The rearrangement uses TRBV27 and TRBJ2-1; 8 nucleotides align to TRBD1. Germline V gene sequence: CDR1 MNHEY, CDR2 SMNVEV (reference sequence). This CDR3 region has 16 residues. V shed 2 bases, J shed 8 bases, and the junction held 11 bases outside the gene matches. CDR3 in DNA: TGTGCCAGCAGTTTAAATCTAAGGACAGGGATCGATGAGCAGTTCTTC. It specifies CASSLNLRTGIDEQFF.

The gene calls are TRBV5-1 and TRBJ2-3, with D maybe TRBD2 (6 bases). V lost 4 bases to trimming and J lost 2 bases, with 11 bases between them. Germline assignment: CDR1 SGHRS and CDR2 YFSETQ. CDR3 size: 14 residues. CDR3 nucleotide sequence: TGCGCCAGCAGCCCCCGGGGGAACACAGATACGCAGTATTTT. Amino acids: CASSPRGNTDTQYF.

The rearrangement joins TRBV25-1 to TRBJ1-1; TRBD1 is a possible D gene (5 bases). Trimming pared 0 bases from V and 2 bases from J, leaving 10 bases between. Germline CDR1 reads MGHDK; CDR2 reads SYGVNS. The CDR3 is 15 amino acids. In nucleotides, the CDR3 is TGTGCCAGCAGTGAATATGGGACCCCAAACACTGAAGCTTTCTTT. Protein sequence: CASSEYGTPNTEAFF. Together with reference TRBV25-1 and TRBJ1-1, the CDR3 gives the full variable domain: EADIYQTPRYLVIGTGKKITLECSQTMGHDKMYWYQQDPGMELHLIHYSYGVNSTEKGDLSSESTVSRIRTEHFPLTLESARPSHTSQYLCASSEYGTPNTEAFFGQGTRLTVV.